Following are 2 T cell receptor beta chains from one sample sequenced in a study of shared clonotypes between healthy human individuals. TCRdb keeps only in-frame clones here, not all; method: immunoSEQ multiplex PCR. The sample shows millions of clones, roughly 92% of them seen only once. Sequenced input: naive CD4+ T cells sorted from blood. Regarding subset: CD45RA+ positively selected. Receptors were obtained from a man between 18 and 35 years old in good health.

The rearrangement uses TRBV30 and TRBJ1-4; 8 nucleotides agree with TRBD1. The germline V gene has CDR1 GTSNPN and CDR2 SVGIG (reference sequence). The CDR3 contains 14 residues. Germline trimming cut 5 bases from V and 8 bases from J; bases unmatched to any gene: 10. In DNA, the CDR3 is TGTGCCTGGCGTAAACAGGGGGTGGAGGAAAAACTGTTTTTT. Its protein is CAWRKQGVEEKLFF.

The sample holds a few counts of this clone. The chain couples TRBV11-2 to TRBJ2-4; tentatively, D is TRBD1 or TRBD2 (5 bases each). Germline V gene data show CDR1 as SGHAT and CDR2 as FQNNGV. V lost 1 base and J lost 0, with 10 bases in between. This CDR3 region has 16 residues. The CDR3 region has the DNA TGTGCCAGCAGCTTAGGGGACCGCCTAGCCAAAAACATTCAGTACTTC. Translating gives CASSLGDRLAKNIQYF.